This T cell receptor beta chain was found in a study of blood T cell repertoires in COVID-19. Study-level background: T cells, B-cell-depleted T cells, or PBMCs supplied cDNA or gDNA.

V dropped 5 bases and J dropped 4; count of bases not matched to a gene: 16. The CDR3 consists of 17 residues. Per germline, CDR1 SEHNR and CDR2 FQNEAQ (reference sequence). Sequencing used immunoSEQ multiplex PCR; TCRdb keeps in-frame clones, though not all of them. The sample has about 64,000 clones, more than 75% seen once. This clone was detected only once. Sequences were obtained from peripheral blood. The chain carries TRBV7-9 and TRBJ2-5, with 7 bases matching TRBD1. This sequence originates from a man aged 80 or over with acute or convalescent COVID-19. The CDR3 sequence: CASSHPRAGGLVETQYF. The CDR3 DNA reads TGTGCCAGCAGCCACCCCCGGGCAGGGGGTCTAGTAGAGACCCAGTACTTC.